These T cell receptor beta chains were read from a single sample in a study of T cells in Graves' hyperthyroidism and ophthalmopathy. TCRdb processed the multiplex PCR reads anew with MiXCR; each CDR3 protein has one entry. Of fewer than 650,000 distinct CDR3 sequences in the sample, 14% were seen once. The specimen sequenced was blood. These receptors all come from a young woman with Graves' hyperthyroidism that later progressed to Graves' ophthalmopathy. Both conserved end residues are part of each CDR3. Each record gives: clone size, V gene, D gene, J gene, CDR3 DNA, CDR3 protein. D genes are given only for firm matches. The size entry is marked missing in some rows and otherwise reads once, few, many or a size class.

many	TRBV2	TRBD2	TRBJ2-1	TGTGCCAGCGGGACTAGTTGGTATGAGCAGTTCTTC	CASGTSWYEQFF
many	TRBV12-5	NA	TRBJ2-7	TGTGCTAGTGGTTTGGTACTCGGCCCTCAAGGGTACGAGCAGTACTTC	CASGLVLGPQGYEQYF
many	TRBV10-3	TRBD1	TRBJ1-2	TGTGCCAGCGGACAGGGCAGCCTTAACTATGGCTACACCTTC	CASGQGSLNYGYTF
many	TRBV7-6	TRBD2	TRBJ2-3	TGTGCCAGCAGCTTAGCCCTAGCGGGGACCCACGTGGAAGAAGATACGCAGTATTTT	CASSLALAGTHVEEDTQYF
many	TRBV20-1	TRBD1	TRBJ1-4	TGCAGTGCTAGAGATTCGGGACAGGGGTCATTGGGTGAAAAACTGTTTTTT	CSARDSGQGSLGEKLFF
few	TRBV30	NA	TRBJ2-3	TGTGCCTGGAGTGTTAAAACAGATACGCAGTATTTT	CAWSVKTDTQYF
many	TRBV11-1	NA	TRBJ1-2	TGTGCCAGCAGCTTAGCGACCCCCGGACTGGGCACGGGGGGCTACACCTTC	CASSLATPGLGTGGYTF
NA	TRBV11-2	NA	TRBJ2-1	TGTGCCAGCAGCTTAGTGGGCGGGACCTTGACGGGGAATGAGCAGTTCTTC	CASSLVGGTLTGNEQFF
many	TRBV7-9	TRBD1	TRBJ1-4	TGTGCCAGCAGCACCGGACAGGGAGTACAGGAAAAACTGTTTTTT	CASSTGQGVQEKLFF
many	TRBV19	NA	TRBJ2-7	TGTGCCAGTAGTGCCTCACAGTGGGCCTACGAGCAGTACTTC	CASSASQWAYEQYF
few	TRBV9	NA	TRBJ2-7	TGTGCCAGCAGCGTAGCGGAGGTCTCCTACGAGCAGTACTTC	CASSVAEVSYEQYF
many	TRBV11-3	TRBD1	TRBJ2-2	TGTGCCAGCAGCTCTCAGGGGGCGCAGATCGGGGAGCTGTTTTTT	CASSSQGAQIGELFF
NA	TRBV29-1	TRBD1	TRBJ1-1	TGCAGCGTTGCTGACAGGGCCGGACTTACTGAAGCTTTCTTT	CSVADRAGLTEAFF
NA	TRBV9	NA	TRBJ2-3	TGTGCCAGCAGCGTCGGACCGGGACCCACAGATACGCAGTATTTT	CASSVGPGPTDTQYF
few	TRBV9	NA	TRBJ1-2	TGTGCCAGCAGCGTAGATCGGGGGTTAAGTGGCTACACCTTC	CASSVDRGLSGYTF
many	TRBV12-3/TRBV12-4	NA	TRBJ1-2	TGTGCCAGCAGTGTCCGGAGGGGGTTGGGATATGGCTACACCTTC	CASSVRRGLGYGYTF
many	TRBV6-1	NA	TRBJ2-1	TGTGCCATCAAAGGGGGTGGCAATGAGCAGTTCTTC	CAIKGGGNEQFF
few	TRBV20-1	TRBD2	TRBJ2-5	TGCAGTGCTAGACCCCTCACTGGACTAGCGGGAGTTGAGACCCAGTACTTC	CSARPLTGLAGVETQYF
few	TRBV27	NA	TRBJ1-2	TGTGCCAGCAGTTACCCAAATCCGGGATCCCCTGGGGATGGCTACACCTTC	CASSYPNPGSPGDGYTF
NA	TRBV19	TRBD2	TRBJ2-1	TGTGCCAGTAAGATAACCGGGACTAGCGGGAACTATGAGCAGTTCTTC	CASKITGTSGNYEQFF
many	TRBV12-3/TRBV12-4	TRBD2	TRBJ2-7	TGTGCCAGCAGTCCTAGGGTGGGCGGGAGGCACGAGCAGTACTTC	CASSPRVGGRHEQYF
many	TRBV19	NA	TRBJ1-6	TGTGCCAGTACTGGGAGGGGAAGCAATTCACCCCTCCACTTT	CASTGRGSNSPLHF
many	TRBV12-3/TRBV12-4	NA	TRBJ1-3	TGTGCCAGCAGACCTCAGGGCCTCTCTGGAAACACCATATATTTT	CASRPQGLSGNTIYF
many	TRBV10-3	NA	TRBJ2-3	TGTGCCATCAGTGAGTCCATTTTTACAGCCACAGATACGCAGTATTTT	CAISESIFTATDTQYF
NA	TRBV29-1	NA	TRBJ2-5	TGCAGCGTTGAAAGACGCAGGGAGAGGGAAGAGACCCAGTACTTC	CSVERRREREETQYF
many	TRBV11-3	TRBD1	TRBJ1-2	TGTGCCAGCAGCTTAATTTCGAGTATGGGACAGAACTATGGCTACACCTTC	CASSLISSMGQNYGYTF
few	TRBV4-1	TRBD2	TRBJ2-1	TGCGCCAGCAGCGGAAAGCGGGGGGGCAATGAGCAGTTCTTC	CASSGKRGGNEQFF
many	TRBV27	NA	TRBJ1-1	TGTGCCAGCAGTTTCGGGAGACCTAACACTGAAGCTTTCTTT	CASSFGRPNTEAFF
many	TRBV10-3	NA	TRBJ2-1	TGTGCCATCAGTGAGATGGGATCTGGTGGGGATGAGCAGTTCTTC	CAISEMGSGGDEQFF
NA	TRBV15	NA	TRBJ2-7	TGTGCCACCAGCAGAGATAGAAACGAGCAGTACTTC	CATSRDRNEQYF
NA	TRBV7-9	NA	TRBJ1-5	TGTGCCAGCAGCTCGGCAGAAAGGAATCAGCCCCAGCATTTT	CASSSAERNQPQHF
many	TRBV30	NA	TRBJ1-3	TGTGCCTGGAGCCCCCGGGACTCTGGAAACACCATATATTTT	CAWSPRDSGNTIYF
NA	TRBV20-1	NA	TRBJ1-4	TGCAGTGCTAGTATCCCGGGTTTTGAGGGAGAAAAACTGTTTTTT	CSASIPGFEGEKLFF
NA	TRBV19	NA	TRBJ2-5	TGTGCCAGTAGTATTCAGCCGCCGGGAGAAGGAAGAGAGACCCAGTACTTC	CASSIQPPGEGRETQYF
many	TRBV11-2	NA	TRBJ2-7	TGTGCCAGCAGCTTAGATTTCTCCGAGCAGTACTTC	CASSLDFSEQYF
NA	TRBV5-8	TRBD1	TRBJ2-3	TGTGCCAGCAGCCCCAGACAGGGAACCACAGATACGCAGTATTTT	CASSPRQGTTDTQYF
many	TRBV27	NA	TRBJ1-2	TGTGCCAGCAGCCTGGGACGGATTAACTATGGCTACACCTTC	CASSLGRINYGYTF
few	TRBV4-1	NA	TRBJ2-7	TGCGCCAGCAGTCGAGGACTGTACTACGAGCAGTACTTC	CASSRGLYYEQYF
many	TRBV27	TRBD1	TRBJ1-2	TGTGCCAGCAGACGGGACAGGGGTGTCCACTATGGCTACACCTTC	CASRRDRGVHYGYTF
many	TRBV19	NA	TRBJ2-7	TGTGCCAGTAGTACGGACAGCGATACCTACGAGCAGTACTTC	CASSTDSDTYEQYF
many	TRBV28	NA	TRBJ1-1	TGTGCCAGCAGCATTCTCCTAGGCCATCCCATGAACACTGAAGCTTTCTTT	CASSILLGHPMNTEAFF
NA	TRBV6-1	NA	TRBJ2-2	TGTGCCAGCAAGGGCGCCGACACCGGGGAGCTGTTTTTT	CASKGADTGELFF
few	TRBV20-1	NA	TRBJ1-6	TGCAGTGCGAGTGAGGGGCCACCCTCCTATAATTCACCCCTCCACTTT	CSASEGPPSYNSPLHF
many	TRBV28	NA	TRBJ1-4	TGTGCCAGCAGCTTCGGCCTGACATCGGGACAAAATGAAAAACTGTTTTTT	CASSFGLTSGQNEKLFF
many	TRBV29-1	NA	TRBJ2-1	TGCAGCGTTGAGGTGTTTAAGGGCTCCTACAATGAGCAGTTCTTC	CSVEVFKGSYNEQFF
NA	TRBV2	NA	TRBJ1-5	TGTGCCAGCAAGGCTCAGGATCAGCCCCAGCATTTT	CASKAQDQPQHF
once	TRBV19	TRBD2	TRBJ2-2	TGTGCCAGTAGTTCGGGACTAGCGCGACTCACCGGGGAGCTGTTTTTT	CASSSGLARLTGELFF
NA	TRBV4-3	TRBD1	TRBJ1-5	TGCGCCAGCAGCCAAGATGGGACAGGGGGGAATCAGCCCCAGCATTTT	CASSQDGTGGNQPQHF
NA	TRBV5-1	NA	TRBJ1-1	TGCGCCAGCAGTTATGCCAGGGCGGAGTACACTGAAGCTTGCTTT	CASSYARAEYTEACF
few	TRBV5-1	NA	TRBJ1-1	TGCGCCAGCAGCCCGACGGCCACGAACACTGAAGCTTTCTTT	CASSPTATNTEAFF
many	TRBV12-3/TRBV12-4	NA	TRBJ1-3	TGTGCCAGCAGTCTTTACGGAAACACCATATATTTT	CASSLYGNTIYF
many	TRBV12-3/TRBV12-4	TRBD2	TRBJ2-2	TGTGCCAGCAGATTTGGCGGGAGTGGGGCCGGGGAGCTGTTTTTT	CASRFGGSGAGELFF
NA	TRBV5-1	TRBD1	TRBJ2-7	TGCGCCAGCAGCTTGGATGCCGGGACAGGGTCCTACGAGCAGTACTTC	CASSLDAGTGSYEQYF
many	TRBV12-3/TRBV12-4	NA	TRBJ2-7	TGTGCCAGCGCCTCACCGGGACACCACTACGAGCAGTACTTC	CASASPGHHYEQYF
many	TRBV6-1	NA	TRBJ1-2	TGTGCCAGCAGTTCAGCCCGGGGCTACACCTTC	CASSSARGYTF